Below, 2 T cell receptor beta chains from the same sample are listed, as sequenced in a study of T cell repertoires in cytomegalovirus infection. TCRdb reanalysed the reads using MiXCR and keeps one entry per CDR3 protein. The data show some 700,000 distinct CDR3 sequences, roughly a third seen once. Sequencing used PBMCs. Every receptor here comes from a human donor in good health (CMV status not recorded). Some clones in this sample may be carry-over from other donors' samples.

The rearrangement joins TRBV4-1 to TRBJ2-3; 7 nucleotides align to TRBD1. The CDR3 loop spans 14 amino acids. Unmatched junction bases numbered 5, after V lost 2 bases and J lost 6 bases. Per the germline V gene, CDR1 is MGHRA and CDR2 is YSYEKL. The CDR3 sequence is CASSQRTGVDTQYF. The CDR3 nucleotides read TGCGCCAGCAGCCAACGTACAGGGGTGGATACGCAGTATTTT.

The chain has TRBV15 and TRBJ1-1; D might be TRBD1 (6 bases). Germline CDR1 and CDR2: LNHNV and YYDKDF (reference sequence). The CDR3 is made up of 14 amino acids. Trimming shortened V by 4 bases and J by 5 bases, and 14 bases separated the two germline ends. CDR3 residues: CATSKGGKVTEAFF. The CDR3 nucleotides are TGTGCCACCAGCAAGGGGGGTAAGGTAACTGAAGCTTTCTTT.